This entry features one T cell receptor (beta chain) sequence. What it recognizes is unknown. These data are taken from a study of CXCR3-negative and CXCR3-positive naive CD8 T cells. Whole-study findings and limits: With respect to TRBV-TRBJ usage, naive CXCR3-negative and CXCR3-positive cells were similar; memory differed. Surface CD5 looked about the same in the naive subsets, so the authors worked out TCR strength from TRB CDR3 properties. CXCR3-positive naive cells carried more hydrophobic TRB CDR3s than CXCR3-negative naive cells did.

The germline CDR1 and CDR2 sequences are GTSNPN and SVGIG (reference sequence). This CDR3 region has 15 residues. UMI-tagged TRB cDNA libraries were built via 5' RACE. TCRdb derives one entry per CDR3 protein from the 5' RACE reads, leaving out DNA. This repertoire includes around 88,000 distinct CDR3 sequences. The V gene is TRBV30, the J gene TRBJ1-2; TCRdb selects TRBD1, and the lack of DNA leaves this call unchecked. This sequence was found in a human donor in good health. Some clones in this sample may be carry-over from other donors' samples. The sequenced material came from naive CXCR3+ CD8+ T cells from blood. Stated subset: CD45RO-CCR7+CD27+CD95- naive CD8+ T cells expressing CXCR3 (TNR3+). The CDR3 loop reads CAWSEGKVTNYGYTF.